A selection of T cell receptor beta chains follows, all from one sample in a study of blood T cell repertoires in COVID-19. Sequencing used immunoSEQ multiplex PCR; TCRdb keeps in-frame clones, though not all of them. The table has around 180,000 clones, 87% seen once; the top ten hold approximately 2.7%. Sequenced: peripheral blood. All receptors derive from a man aged 35 to 55 with active or convalescent COVID-19. CDR3s leave out the opening cysteine and the closing phenylalanine or tryptophan. Size is omitted from some rows. Given values are once, few, many or a class for expanded clones.

j_call v_call clone_size cdr3_aa
TRBJ1-4 TRBV28 NA ASSLNRGINEKLF
TRBJ2-5 TRBV30 NA AWSVDTSRGGIRETQY
TRBJ2-1 TRBV9 NA ASSVAPTGANEQF
TRBJ2-7 TRBV28 NA ASSSKWTSGGKTFYEQY
TRBJ1-1 TRBV9 NA ASSAEDRGRGAF
TRBJ1-5 TRBV5-1 once ASSLSGTGVGQPQH
TRBJ2-5 TRBV20-1 NA SASASGGVIEETQY
TRBJ1-1 TRBV7-8 once ASSRASGEAF
TRBJ1-2 TRBV7-3 NA ASSPSRDRGFYGYT
TRBJ2-7 TRBV7-9 NA ASNRIEGYDYEQY
TRBJ2-7 TRBV6-1 once ASSDRAGGPYEQY
TRBJ2-1 TRBV14 NA ASSRTSGGNNEQF
TRBJ2-5 TRBV5-1 few ASSLTIPRETQY
TRBJ2-7 TRBV7-9 NA ASTSGGTNNYEQY
TRBJ1-1 TRBV5-5 few ASSPGLEAF
TRBJ2-5 TRBV2 NA ASSEYGQGKETQY
TRBJ1-1 TRBV6-4 NA ASSGDKNTEAF
TRBJ1-1 TRBV6-5 NA ASARGYTEAF
TRBJ2-1 TRBV5-1 NA ASSSPTTSGGFYNEQF
TRBJ2-5 TRBV6-6 NA ASRWEGETQY
TRBJ2-3 TRBV11-1 NA ASSLTVADTQY
TRBJ2-7 TRBV4-1 NA ASSQSPESSIYEQY
TRBJ2-2 TRBV5-6 NA ASSVRRERFTNTGELF
TRBJ2-3 TRBV7-9 NA ASSSGLAGPVDTQY
TRBJ2-1 TRBV2 NA ASSGLAELQTDSSYNEQF
TRBJ1-1 TRBV30 NA AWSVSGMNTEAF
TRBJ1-2 TRBV5-4 NA ASSLGLTQNYGYT
TRBJ2-5 TRBV5-1 NA ASSLGVAGRETQY
TRBJ1-3 TRBV5-6 NA ASSLDSFSGNTIY
TRBJ2-7 TRBV3-1/TRBV3-2 NA ASSHAGDRYYEQY
TRBJ2-1 TRBV11-2 NA ASSTAGTGGGNEQF
TRBJ2-2 TRBV2 NA ASSYRTGELF
TRBJ2-1 TRBV5-4 once ASSGGRSGGAYNEQF
TRBJ1-1 TRBV2 NA ASSEANRNTEAF
TRBJ2-1 TRBV11-2 NA ASSFFGLAGVNEQF
TRBJ2-3 TRBV4-2 many ASSQDGGATDTQY
TRBJ2-6 TRBV29-1 NA SVEDPLSGISSGANVLT
TRBJ1-1 TRBV9 NA ASSAGWAQNTEAF
TRBJ1-1 TRBV3-1/TRBV3-2 NA ASSQGGGVGAF
TRBJ1-1 TRBV6-6 once ASSRDRATEAF
TRBJ2-2 TRBV29-1 once SVGPPLAGANTGELF
TRBJ1-6 TRBV5-1 NA ASSFEDRNSPLH
TRBJ2-7 TRBV19 NA ASSISPGYEQY
TRBJ2-2 TRBV30 once AWRPTGTGELF
TRBJ1-1 TRBV2 NA ASSYGQGNTEAF
TRBJ1-2 TRBV6-6 NA ASSYSRDRPASGYT
TRBJ1-1 TRBV30 NA AWLTGENTEAF
TRBJ1-2 TRBV30 NA AWSDRVLIGYT
TRBJ2-1 TRBV30 NA AWSPGQGYNEQF
TRBJ1-2 TRBV4-3 NA ASSQATSANRGQSGYT
TRBJ1-1 TRBV6-5 once ASRSTVDTEAF
TRBJ2-6 TRBV19 NA ASSMFTSGANVLT
TRBJ2-7 TRBV9 NA ASSLGQFTEQY
TRBJ2-7 TRBV2 NA ASNPGTGANYEQY
TRBJ1-5 TRBV30 NA AWSVQEGQPQH
TRBJ1-1 TRBV4-1 NA ASSQGAGLDMNTEAF
TRBJ2-6 TRBV24-1 NA ATSDPLGESGANVLT
TRBJ2-1 TRBV6-5 NA ASSYSGSGGYNEQF
TRBJ1-1 TRBV11-2 NA ASSSQQGMNTEAF
TRBJ1-2 TRBV28 NA ASSLSGEGNYGYT